This TCR beta chain stems from a study of shared clonotypes between healthy human individuals. Of note for this clone: Its target is not known.

Splitting the CD4+ cells yielded a CD45RA+ naive subset and a CD45RA-negative memory subset. Data came from immunoSEQ multiplex PCR; TCRdb stores just in-frame clones and leaves some out. In the table there are over a million clones, 98% of which are singletons. The germline V gene encodes CDR1 MDHEN and CDR2 SYDVKM. The V and J ends lost 1 base and 4 bases respectively, with 14 bases between them. The CDR3 totals 16 residues. Whole-study results and caveats: The study found lower generation probabilities in non-shared clonotypes than in those shared by all four donors.

The chain employs TRBV28 and TRBJ2-1, with D perhaps being TRBD1 or TRBD2 (5 bases each). Specimen: naive CD4+ T cells sorted from blood. The subset: CD45RA+ positively selected. This receptor was taken from a man in his thirties or forties in good health. In nucleotides, the CDR3 is TGTGCCAGCAGTTTATTCACCGGGACCGGATACAATGAGCAGTTCTTC. The encoded protein is CASSLFTGTGYNEQFF.